The text below deals with one TCR beta chain. The data derive from a study of CD8 T cells in Susac syndrome. Sequencing of TCR beta drew on CD8+ and CD4+ T cells from blood. Trimming left V 3 bases short and J 0 bases short, with 10 bases between. The CDR3 is 16 amino acids. In germline, CDR1 is SGHRS, CDR2 YFSETQ. cDNA came from about 0.5 to 1 ug RNA primed by random hexamers. TCR beta CDR3 was amplified by immunoSEQ multiplex PCR. This amplification extended across 54 Vbeta and 13 Jbeta segments. TCRdb processed the immunoSEQ multiplex PCR reads anew with MiXCR; each CDR3 protein has one entry. The table includes approximately 200,000 distinct CDR3 sequences, about 95% detected once.

This receptor was obtained from a human donor with multiple sclerosis. Material: CD4+ T cells from PBMCs. V usage is TRBV5-1 and J usage is TRBJ2-6, with D possibly matching TRBD1 (5 bases). The CDR3 coding sequence is TGCGCCAGCAGCTCGAAGACAGCCTCTGGGGCCAACGTCCTGACTTTC. Residues: CASSSKTASGANVLTF.